One sample yielded the 7 T cell receptor beta chains listed below, sequenced in a study of neurological immune-mediated disorders. TCRdb reanalysed the 5' RACE reads using MiXCR and keeps one entry per CDR3 protein. The sample lists 70,000 or so distinct CDR3 sequences, roughly 5.6% occurring once. The sample was PBMCs. The receptor source for this set is a woman in her 30s with multiple sclerosis.

The chain joins TRBV6-6 to TRBJ1-6; 9 nucleotides agree with TRBD1. Unmatched junction bases numbered 7, after V lost 10 bases and J lost 9 bases. Germline CDR1 MNHNY, CDR2 SVGAGI (reference sequence). The CDR3 runs to 13 residues. CDR3 nucleotide sequence: TGTGCCATCCTACAGGGGGCAAGTTCACCCCTCCACTTT. Protein product: CAILQGASSPLHF.

In this sample, this clonotype turned up many times. The chain uses TRBV6-5 and TRBJ1-1, with D unresolved. The V end lost 8 bases, the J end lost 1 base, and 5 bases lay between the germline ends. This CDR3 spans 11 amino acids. Germline CDR1 MNHEY, CDR2 SVGAGI. The CDR3 nucleotides are TGTGCCAGCGGACGGAACACTGAAGCTTTCTTT. This gives the protein CASGRNTEAFF.

This clonotype was counted ten times or more. V and J are TRBV20-1 and TRBJ2-1, with 8 positions matching TRBD2. Trimming removed 5 bases from V and 0 bases from J; junction bases left unmatched: 6. The CDR3 extends over 15 amino acids. Germline CDR1 is DFQATT and CDR2 is SNEGSKA (reference sequence). The CDR3 loop reads CSAGPGGSSYNEQFF. The DNA of the CDR3 is TGCAGTGCTGGGCCGGGGGGGAGCTCCTACAATGAGCAGTTCTTC.

Only a few counts were recorded for this clonotype. The rearrangement links TRBV12-3 or TRBV12-4 to TRBJ2-1, with a weak D call TRBD2 (6 bases). This CDR3 is 15 amino acids long. The V gene lost 2 bases and the J gene lost 0 bases, with 8 bases spanning the gap. CDR3: CASSLRGSSYNEQFF. In DNA, the CDR3 is TGTGCCAGCAGTTTACGGGGGAGCTCCTACAATGAGCAGTTCTTC.

In its sample, this clonotype was seen many times. The CDR3 nucleotides are TGCGCCAGCAGCTTCGGACAGGGTGGGAACACTGAAGCTTTCTTT. Amino acid sequence: CASSFGQGGNTEAFF. V is TRBV5-1 and J is TRBJ1-1, with 8 bases fitting TRBD1. V shed 2 bases and J 1 base; nucleotides not matched to a gene: 4. Per the germline V gene, CDR1 is SGHRS and CDR2 is YFSETQ. The CDR3 spans 15 residues.

The chain has TRBV6-5 and TRBJ2-5; 12 bases match TRBD2. CDR3 length: 14 residues. Germline values: CDR1 MNHEY, CDR2 SVGAGI. V dropped 6 bases and J dropped 5; count of bases not matched to a gene: 4. CDR3 bases: TGTGCCAGCAGGCTAGCGGGGGGGCCGGAGACCCAGTACTTC. Amino acids: CASRLAGGPETQYF.

This clonotype came up many times. The V and J genes are TRBV29-1 and TRBJ2-7; 7 bases line up with TRBD2. Trimming at V came to 6 bases and at J to 5 bases, leaving 13 bases not matched to a gene. The germline gives CDR1 SQVTM, CDR2 ANQGSEA. The CDR3 loop spans 14 amino acids. The CDR3 region has the DNA TGCAGCGTCGGCTTTGGGGGGAGGGAAGACGAGCAGTACTTC. It is translated as CSVGFGGREDEQYF.